This T cell receptor beta chain came from a study of blood T cell repertoires in COVID-19. The CDR3 consists of 17 residues. Germline V gene sequence: CDR1 LGHDT, CDR2 YNNKEL (reference sequence). Trimming took 0 bases from V and 3 from J, leaving 18 bases between them. TCRdb keeps only in-frame clones here, not all; method: immunoSEQ multiplex PCR. The sample lists approximately 290,000 clones; 80% to 85% were seen once. This clone has just a few counts. The V and J genes are TRBV3-1 (or the pseudogene TRBV3-2) and TRBJ2-7; D is perhaps TRBD2 (6 bases). This sequence originates from a person aged 70 to 85 with COVID-19, enrolled during active disease. Sequenced material: peripheral blood. The CDR3: CASSQDTGERPSYEQYF. CDR3 bases: TGTGCCAGCAGCCAAGATACGGGGGAGCGGCCCAGCTACGAGCAGTACTTC.